In this sample, the clone carrying this T cell receptor (beta chain) turned up many times. Its antigen remains unidentified. According to the study, genomic DNA was the template for TCR beta VDJ and CDR3 profiling. TCRdb re-derived calls from the reads in MiXCR, one entry per CDR3 protein. The sample lists under 200,000 distinct CDR3 sequences, 48% occurring once. Previously, flow cytometry had revealed CD8+CD57+ cell expansion in the patients chosen for sequencing. This specimen comes from a study of CD8+CD57+ T cells in acquired aplastic anemia. The overall study: The DNA of sorted CD4+ and CD8+ cells averaged around 3 ug. Whole-study results and caveats: In common between the patients and the controls were approximately 28 CD8+ CDR3 sequences. Patients and controls were not found to differ significantly in CD8+ Simpson's diversity.

The specimen was sorted CD4+, CD8+, or CD8+CD57+ T cells (not recorded which) from PBMCs. This TCR was sampled from a human donor with aplastic anemia.

The CDR3 coding sequence is TGTGCCAGCAGCTTGCAGGGGGCGAATAATTCACCCCTCCACTTT. Its protein product is CASSLQGANNSPLHF. The genes are TRBV5-6 and TRBJ1-6; TRBD1 matches 8 bases. The ends lost 1 base at V and 5 bases at J; junction bases unmatched: 2. Germline CDR1 is SGHDT and CDR2 is YYEEEE. There are 15 residues in the CDR3.